The clone carrying this T cell receptor beta chain was counted ten times or more. Its antigen is unknown. CDR3 size: 13 residues. The junction had 8 bases not matched to a gene; V was cut back by 5 bases and J by 7 bases. The V gene's germline CDR1 is MDHEN and CDR2 SYDVKM. These data originate in a study of Graves' ophthalmopathy and Graves' hyperthyroidism. Looking at the study overall: No ophthalmopathy within 18 months of follow-up signified stable hyperthyroidism.

Study-level results: Blood contained most expanded thyroid clonotypes exceeding 0.001 frequency.

The study amplified TCR beta CDR3 regions using RNA transcripts. After a first-round RT-PCR with HTBI primers, a second-round multiplex PCR was run. Each CDR3 protein is one row after TCRdb ran MiXCR on the multiplex PCR reads. The sample has roughly 600,000 distinct CDR3 sequences; less than 40% are singletons. This rearrangement joins TRBV28 to TRBJ2-7, with 7 bases that match TRBD1. The clonotype originates from an adult man with Graves' hyperthyroidism. The sample comprised peripheral blood or thyroid tissue (not recorded which). CDR3 in DNA: TGTGCCAGCAGTCCCGGGACAGTCGTTGAGCAGTACTTC. Amino acid sequence: CASSPGTVVEQYF.